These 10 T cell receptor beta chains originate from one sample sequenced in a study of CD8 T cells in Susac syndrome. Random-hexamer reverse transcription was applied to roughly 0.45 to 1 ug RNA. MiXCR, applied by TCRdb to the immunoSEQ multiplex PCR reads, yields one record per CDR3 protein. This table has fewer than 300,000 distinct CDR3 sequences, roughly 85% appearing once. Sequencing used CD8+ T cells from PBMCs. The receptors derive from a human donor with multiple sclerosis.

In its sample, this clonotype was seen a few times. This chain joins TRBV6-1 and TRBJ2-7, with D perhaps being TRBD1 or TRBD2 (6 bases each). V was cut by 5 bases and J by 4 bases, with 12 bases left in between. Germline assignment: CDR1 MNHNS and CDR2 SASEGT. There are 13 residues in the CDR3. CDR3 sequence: CASSSGAGYEQYF. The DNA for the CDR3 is TGTGCCAGCAGTTCAGGGGCGGGGTACGAGCAGTACTTC.

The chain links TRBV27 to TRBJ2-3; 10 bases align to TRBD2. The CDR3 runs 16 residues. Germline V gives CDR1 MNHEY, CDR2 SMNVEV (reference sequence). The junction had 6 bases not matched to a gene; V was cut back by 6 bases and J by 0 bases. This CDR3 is CASSGLAVYSTDTQYF. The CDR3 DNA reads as TGTGCCAGCAGCGGACTAGCGGTCTACAGCACAGATACGCAGTATTTT.

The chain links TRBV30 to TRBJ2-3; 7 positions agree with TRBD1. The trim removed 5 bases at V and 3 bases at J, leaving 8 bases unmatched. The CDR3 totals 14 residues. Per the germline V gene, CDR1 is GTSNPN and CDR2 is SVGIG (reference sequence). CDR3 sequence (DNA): TGTGCCTGGGGACGGACAGGAAAGACAGATACGCAGTATTTT. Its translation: CAWGRTGKTDTQYF.

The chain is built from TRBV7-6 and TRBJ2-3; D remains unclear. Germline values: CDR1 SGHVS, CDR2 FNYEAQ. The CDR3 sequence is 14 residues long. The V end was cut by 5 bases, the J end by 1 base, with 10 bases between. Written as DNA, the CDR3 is TGTGCCAGCAGCCCGAGACTGGGCACAGATACGCAGTATTTT. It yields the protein CASSPRLGTDTQYF.

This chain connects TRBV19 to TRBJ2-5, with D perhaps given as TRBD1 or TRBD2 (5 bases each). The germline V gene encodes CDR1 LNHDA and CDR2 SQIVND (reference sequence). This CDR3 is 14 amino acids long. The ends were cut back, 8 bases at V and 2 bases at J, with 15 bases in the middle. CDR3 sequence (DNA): TGTGCCAGTGCTGGGGACCTAGAACAAGAGACCCAGTACTTC. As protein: CASAGDLEQETQYF.

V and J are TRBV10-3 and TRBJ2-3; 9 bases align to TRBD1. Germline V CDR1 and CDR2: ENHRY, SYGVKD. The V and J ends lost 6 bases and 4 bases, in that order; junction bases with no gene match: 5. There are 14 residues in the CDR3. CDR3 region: CAIRGQGLADTQYF. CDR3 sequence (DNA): TGTGCCATCAGGGGACAGGGTCTGGCAGATACGCAGTATTTT.

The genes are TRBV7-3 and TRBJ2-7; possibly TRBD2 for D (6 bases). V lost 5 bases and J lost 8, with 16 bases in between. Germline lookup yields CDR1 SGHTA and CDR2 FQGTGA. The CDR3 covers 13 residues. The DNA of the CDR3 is TGTGCCAGCAGCGAAGGCGGGGACCCCCAGCAGTACTTC. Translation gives CASSEGGDPQQYF.

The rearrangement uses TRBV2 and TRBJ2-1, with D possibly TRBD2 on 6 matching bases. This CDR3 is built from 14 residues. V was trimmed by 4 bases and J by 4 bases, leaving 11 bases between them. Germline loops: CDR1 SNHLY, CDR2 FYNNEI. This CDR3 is CASSGPEGYNEQFF. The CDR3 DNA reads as TGTGCCAGCAGTGGCCCGGAGGGGTACAATGAGCAGTTCTTC.

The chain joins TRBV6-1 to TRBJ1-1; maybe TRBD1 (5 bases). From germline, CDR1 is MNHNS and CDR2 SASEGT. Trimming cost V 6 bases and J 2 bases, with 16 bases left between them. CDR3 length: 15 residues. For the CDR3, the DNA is TGTGCCAGCAGCCCCCGGGGGGGACCAAACACTGAAGCTTTCTTT. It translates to CASSPRGGPNTEAFF.

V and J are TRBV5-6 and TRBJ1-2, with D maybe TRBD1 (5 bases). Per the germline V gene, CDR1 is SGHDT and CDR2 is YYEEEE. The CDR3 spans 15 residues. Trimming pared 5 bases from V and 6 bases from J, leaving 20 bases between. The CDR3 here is CASREGTVLIHGYTF. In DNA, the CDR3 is TGTGCCAGCAGGGAAGGGACGGTTCTTATCCATGGCTACACCTTC.